The 2 T cell receptor beta chains reported below all come from one sample, sequenced in a study of Ad26.COV2.S vaccination and SARS-CoV-2 variants. Treatment here: some 20 received Ad26.COV2.S at low or high dose, single or two shots; several received placebo; per-sample allocation not given. On day 63 after the first injection, vaccine and placebo recipients gave samples. Produced via immunoSEQ multiplex PCR; TCRdb's table is partial and in-frame only. The sample lists about 390,000 clones; 88% were seen once. The sequencing used peripheral blood, collected in a trial of Ad26.COV2.S vaccine versus placebo. The receptors come from a person aged 18-65 years who received the Ad26.COV2.S COVID-19 vaccine or a placebo.

This clone appeared a single time. The rearrangement uses TRBV5-4 and TRBJ2-3, with D possibly being TRBD2 (6 bases). The germline V and J ends were trimmed by 4 bases and 1 base, with 7 bases remaining between them. The CDR3 is made up of 13 amino acids. Looked up from germline, CDR1 is SGHNT and CDR2 is YYREEE (reference sequence). CDR3 region: CASSPGGTDTQYF. The CDR3 nucleotides read TGTGCCAGCAGCCCGGGGGGCACAGATACGCAGTATTTT.

This clone was recorded once. The J gene is TRBJ2-7, the V gene TRBV10-2, with D maybe TRBD1 (5 bases). V was cut by 2 bases and J by 5 bases, with 16 bases left in between. The CDR3 loop spans 15 amino acids. Germline assignment: CDR1 WSHSY and CDR2 SAAADI. CDR3 in DNA: TGCGCCAGCAGTGAGAGGACACCGTTCCCCGACGAGCAGTACTTC. Protein sequence: CASSERTPFPDEQYF.